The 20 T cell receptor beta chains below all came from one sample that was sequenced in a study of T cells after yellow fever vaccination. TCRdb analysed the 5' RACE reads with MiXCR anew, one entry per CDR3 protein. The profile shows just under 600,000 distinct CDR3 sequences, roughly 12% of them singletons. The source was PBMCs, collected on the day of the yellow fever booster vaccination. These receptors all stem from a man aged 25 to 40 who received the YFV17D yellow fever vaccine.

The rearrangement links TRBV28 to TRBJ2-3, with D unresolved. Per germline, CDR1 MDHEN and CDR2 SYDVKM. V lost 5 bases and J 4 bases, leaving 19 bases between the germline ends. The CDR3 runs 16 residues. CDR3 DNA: TGTGCCAGCAGTCCACCGCTAGTGGTCCGTGCAGATACGCAGTATTTT. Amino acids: CASSPPLVVRADTQYF.

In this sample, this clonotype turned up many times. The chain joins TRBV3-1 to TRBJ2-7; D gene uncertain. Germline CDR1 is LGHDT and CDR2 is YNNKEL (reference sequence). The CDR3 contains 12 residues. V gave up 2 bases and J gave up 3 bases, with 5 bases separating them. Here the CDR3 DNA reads TGTGCCAGCAGCCAACCGGACTACGAGCAGTACTTC. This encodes CASSQPDYEQYF.

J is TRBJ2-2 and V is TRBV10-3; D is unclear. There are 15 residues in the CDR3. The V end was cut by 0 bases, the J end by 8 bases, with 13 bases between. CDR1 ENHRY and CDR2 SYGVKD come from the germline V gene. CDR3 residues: CAISESPDDGGELFF. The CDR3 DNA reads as TGTGCCATCAGTGAGTCGCCGGACGATGGTGGGGAGCTGTTTTTT.

CDR3 in amino acids: CASSPQGGMAYEQYF. CDR3 sequence (DNA): TGTGCCAGCAGCCCCCAGGGTGGGATGGCGTACGAGCAGTACTTC. The chain links TRBV7-2 to TRBJ2-7; the D gene is possibly TRBD1 (5 bases). Trimming removed 5 bases from V and 4 bases from J, with 18 bases in between. The CDR3 contains 15 residues. The germline CDR1 and CDR2 sequences are SGHTA and FQGNSA.

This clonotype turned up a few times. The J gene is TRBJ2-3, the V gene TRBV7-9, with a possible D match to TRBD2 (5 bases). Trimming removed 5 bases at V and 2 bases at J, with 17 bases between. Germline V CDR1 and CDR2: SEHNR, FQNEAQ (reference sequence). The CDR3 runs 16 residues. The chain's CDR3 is CASSPPAGVYTDTQYF. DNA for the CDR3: TGTGCCAGCAGCCCGCCGGCGGGTGTCTACACAGATACGCAGTATTTT.

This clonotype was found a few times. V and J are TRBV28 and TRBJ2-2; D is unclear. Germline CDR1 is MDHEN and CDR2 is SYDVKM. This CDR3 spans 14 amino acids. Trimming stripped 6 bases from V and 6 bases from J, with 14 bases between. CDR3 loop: CASRETQSAGELFF. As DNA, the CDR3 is TGTGCCAGCAGAGAAACCCAGTCCGCCGGGGAGCTGTTTTTT.

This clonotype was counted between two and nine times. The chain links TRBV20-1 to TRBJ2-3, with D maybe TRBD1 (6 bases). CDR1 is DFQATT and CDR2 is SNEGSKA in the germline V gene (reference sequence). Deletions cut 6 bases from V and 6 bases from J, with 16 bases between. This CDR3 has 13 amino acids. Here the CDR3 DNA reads TGCAGTGCACGGGACACCCCACGGGATACGCAGTATTTT. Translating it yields CSARDTPRDTQYF.

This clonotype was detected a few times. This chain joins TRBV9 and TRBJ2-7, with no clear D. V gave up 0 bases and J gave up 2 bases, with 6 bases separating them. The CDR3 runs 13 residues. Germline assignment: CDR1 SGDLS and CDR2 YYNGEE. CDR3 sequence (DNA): TGTGCCAGCAGCGTAGACAGCACCTACGAGCAGTACTTC. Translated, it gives CASSVDSTYEQYF.

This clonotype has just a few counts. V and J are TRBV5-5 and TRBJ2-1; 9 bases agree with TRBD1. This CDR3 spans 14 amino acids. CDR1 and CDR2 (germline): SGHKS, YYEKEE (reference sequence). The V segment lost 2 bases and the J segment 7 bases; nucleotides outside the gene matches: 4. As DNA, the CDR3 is TGTGCCAGCAGCTTTTACGACAGGGGGAATGAGCAGTTCTTC. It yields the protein CASSFYDRGNEQFF.

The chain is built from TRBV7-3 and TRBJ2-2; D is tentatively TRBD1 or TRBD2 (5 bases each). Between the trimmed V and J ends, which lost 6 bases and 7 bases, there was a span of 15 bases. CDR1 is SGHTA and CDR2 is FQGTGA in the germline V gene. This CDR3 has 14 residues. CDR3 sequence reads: CASSPGPLGGELFF. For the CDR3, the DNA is TGTGCCAGCAGTCCGGGACCCCTTGGCGGGGAGCTGTTTTTT.

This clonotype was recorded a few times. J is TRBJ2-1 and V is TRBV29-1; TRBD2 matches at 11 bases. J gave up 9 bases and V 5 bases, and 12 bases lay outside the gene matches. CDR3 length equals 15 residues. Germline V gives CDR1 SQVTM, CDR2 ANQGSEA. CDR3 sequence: CSVQKGSGRASEQFF. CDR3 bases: TGCAGCGTTCAAAAGGGTAGCGGGAGGGCCAGTGAGCAGTTCTTC.

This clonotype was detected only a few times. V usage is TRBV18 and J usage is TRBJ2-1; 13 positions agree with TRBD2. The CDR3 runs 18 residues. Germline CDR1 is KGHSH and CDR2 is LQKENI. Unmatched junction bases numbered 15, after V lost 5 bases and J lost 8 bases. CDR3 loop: CASSAAGTSGILWYEQFF. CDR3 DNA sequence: TGTGCCAGCTCAGCAGCCGGGACTAGCGGGATCTTATGGTATGAGCAGTTCTTC.

CDR3 bases: TGCAGTGCTAGAGGAGGGCAGGGGAACCACGAGCAGTACTTC. It translates to CSARGGQGNHEQYF. The rearrangement links TRBV20-1 to TRBJ2-7; tentatively, D is TRBD1 (6 bases). Trimming cost V 1 base and J 5 bases, with 15 bases left between them. The germline V gene encodes CDR1 DFQATT and CDR2 SNEGSKA (reference sequence). This CDR3 is built from 14 residues.

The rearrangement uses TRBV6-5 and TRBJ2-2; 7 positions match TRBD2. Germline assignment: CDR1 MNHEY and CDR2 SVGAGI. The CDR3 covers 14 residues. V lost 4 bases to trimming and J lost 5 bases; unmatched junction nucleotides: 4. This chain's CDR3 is CASSSGTITGELFF. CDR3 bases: TGTGCCAGCAGTTCCGGGACTATAACCGGGGAGCTGTTTTTT.

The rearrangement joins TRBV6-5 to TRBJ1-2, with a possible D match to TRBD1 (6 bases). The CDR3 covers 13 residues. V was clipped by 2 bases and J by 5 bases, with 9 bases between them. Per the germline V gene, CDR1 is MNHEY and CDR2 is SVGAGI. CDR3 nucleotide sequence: TGTGCCAGCAGTTACGACAGGATGTATGGCTACACCTTC. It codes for CASSYDRMYGYTF.

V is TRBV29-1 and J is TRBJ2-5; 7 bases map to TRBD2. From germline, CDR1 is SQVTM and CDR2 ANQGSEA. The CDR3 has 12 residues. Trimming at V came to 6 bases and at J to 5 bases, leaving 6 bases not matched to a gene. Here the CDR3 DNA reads TGCAGCGTGGGGGGGGTCCGGGAGACCCAGTACTTC. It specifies CSVGGVRETQYF.

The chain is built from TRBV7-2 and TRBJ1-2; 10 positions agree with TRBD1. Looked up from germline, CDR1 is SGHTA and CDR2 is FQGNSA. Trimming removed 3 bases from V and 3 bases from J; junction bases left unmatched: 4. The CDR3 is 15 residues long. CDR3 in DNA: TGTGCCAGCAGCTTCGACAGGGGGCGCGACTATGGCTACACCTTC. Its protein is CASSFDRGRDYGYTF.

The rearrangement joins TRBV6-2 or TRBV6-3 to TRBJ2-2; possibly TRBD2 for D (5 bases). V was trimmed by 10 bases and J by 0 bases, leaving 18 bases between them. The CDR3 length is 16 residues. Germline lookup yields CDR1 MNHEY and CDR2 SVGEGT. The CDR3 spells CATWAPGVANTGELFF. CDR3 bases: TGTGCCACCTGGGCCCCCGGGGTGGCGAACACCGGGGAGCTGTTTTTT.

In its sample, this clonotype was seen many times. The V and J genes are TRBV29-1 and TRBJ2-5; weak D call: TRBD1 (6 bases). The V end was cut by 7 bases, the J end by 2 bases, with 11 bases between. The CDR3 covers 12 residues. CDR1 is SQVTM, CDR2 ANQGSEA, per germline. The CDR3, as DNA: TGCAGCGCTGCACAGGGACAAGAGACCCAGTACTTC. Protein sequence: CSAAQGQETQYF.

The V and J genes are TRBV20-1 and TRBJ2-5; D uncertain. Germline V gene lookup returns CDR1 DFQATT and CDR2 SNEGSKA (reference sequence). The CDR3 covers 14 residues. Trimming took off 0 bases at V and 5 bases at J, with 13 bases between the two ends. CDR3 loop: CSARDPQNMETQYF. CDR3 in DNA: TGCAGTGCTAGAGATCCCCAGAACATGGAGACCCAGTACTTC.